This T cell receptor (beta chain) comes out of a study of breast tumors, draining lymph nodes, adjacent tissues. TCRdb used MiXCR to reprocess the multiplex PCR reads, holding one entry per CDR3 protein. The repertoire holds some 130,000 distinct CDR3 sequences, with less than 20% as singletons. Trimming stripped 3 bases from V and 6 bases from J, with 9 bases between. This CDR3 spans 13 amino acids. The germline V gene has CDR1 MNHEY and CDR2 SMNVEV (reference sequence). Samples came from axillary lymph nodes draining the breast cancer. Material: axillary lymph node tissue. This sequence joins TRBV27 and TRBJ1-5, with D uncertain. This clonotype was sampled from a female donor with breast cancer. Some clones in this sample may be carry-over from other donors' samples. CDR3 residues: CASSFIAGQPQHF. The CDR3 DNA reads as TGTGCCAGCAGTTTTATCGCGGGTCAGCCCCAGCATTTT.